This T cell receptor (beta chain) is drawn from a study of T cells expressing NK-cell markers (TCRdb year 2020). In terms of the full investigation: Several donors provided sorted CD3+CD56+NKG2C+, CD3+CD56+NKG2C- and CD3+CD56-NKG2C+ T-cell subsets, whose TCR beta-chain repertoires were profiled. Among the eight sequenced donors, seven were HCMV-seropositive and one was HCMV-seronegative. Sequencing of the libraries produced 2 x 150 bp reads on Illumina HiSeq 2000/2500, MiSeq or NextSeq. The eight sequenced donors were randomly selected healthy volunteers, three men and five women. The full study reports these points: In roughly 6 donors, the dominant CD3+CD56+NKG2C+ clonotypes ranked among the top 10 CD8+ clonotypes, making up about 1.0-7.5% of CD8+ T cells. Those dominant clonotypes were again the most abundant among CD3+CD56-NKG2C+ cells in several donors, at about 28.3-65%. Whether the expanded NKG2C-expressing T cell clones were specific for HCMV antigens remained unclear.

Reads for this sample came from an Illumina HiSeq 2000. TCR beta cDNA libraries were prepared using 5'RACE template switching, which introduced a universal primer site and unique molecular identifiers. cDNA synthesis was primed from the TCR beta constant segment, followed by two successive PCR amplification steps. The authors' pipeline ran thus. MIGEC was used to demultiplex reads and group the reads by UMI, and MiTCR was used to assemble and quantify clonotypes. To exclude erroneous sequences, any TCR cDNA sequence not supported by at least two reads was discarded. The tcR package was used for downstream repertoire analysis, and clonotypes were matched across fractions by CDR3 nucleotide sequence plus V segment. VDJmatch was used to annotate antigen specificity against VDJdb, with one amino acid substitution in CDR3 permitted. One entry per CDR3 protein sequence results from the TCRdb reprocessing of the reads, with DNA left out. The V and J calls reflect TCRdb's pipeline rather than the authors' work. The table held for this sample gives 300,000 to 500,000 distinct CDR3 sequences. Roughly a tenth of the sample is taken by the ten largest.

Concerning this clonotype: The clone's antigen remains unknown.

To determine HCMV serostatus, a commercial ELISA kit was used to detect HCMV-specific IgG in serum. Peripheral blood mononuclear cells were isolated from blood by Ficoll density gradient centrifugation. This sequence originates from a woman aged 45-60 years in good health. Donor details come from another sample of the same person, matched by shared clones. The sequenced sample consisted of blood T cells: a sorted CD56 or NKG2C T cell subset, CD4+ or CD8+ T cells, or bulk PBMC T cells (not recorded which).

CDR3 region: CASSPTPGNYEQYF. The chain joins TRBV18 to TRBJ2-7; TCRdb proposes TRBD1, but this gene call is untestable without DNA. There are 14 amino acids in the CDR3, from cysteine to phenylalanine inclusive. The entry carries no DNA sequence. In the germline V gene, CDR1 corresponds to KGHSH and CDR2 to LQKENI.